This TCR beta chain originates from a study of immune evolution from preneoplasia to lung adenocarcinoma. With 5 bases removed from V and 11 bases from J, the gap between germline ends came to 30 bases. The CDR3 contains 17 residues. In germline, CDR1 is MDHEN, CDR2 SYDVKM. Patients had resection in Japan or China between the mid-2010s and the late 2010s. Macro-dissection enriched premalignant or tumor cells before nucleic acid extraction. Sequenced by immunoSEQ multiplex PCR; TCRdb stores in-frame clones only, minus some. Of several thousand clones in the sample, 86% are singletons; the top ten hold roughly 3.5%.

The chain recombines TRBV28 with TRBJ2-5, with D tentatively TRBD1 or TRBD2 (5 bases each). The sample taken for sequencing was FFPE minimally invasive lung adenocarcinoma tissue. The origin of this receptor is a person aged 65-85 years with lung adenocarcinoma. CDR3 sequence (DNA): TGTGCCAGCAGTCCAACCCGGGGCCCGACCCTCCTCGGCAAGCAGTACTTC. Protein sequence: CASSPTRGPTLLGKQYF.